The clone carrying this TCR beta chain has only one observation. TCRdb's table, derived via immunoSEQ multiplex PCR, lists solely in-frame clones and lacks some. Of around 16,000 clones listed, about 89% are singletons. These data come from a study of technical replicates of blood from a few donors. Between the trimmed V and J ends, which lost 0 bases and 2 bases, there was a span of 7 bases. Per the germline V gene, CDR1 is KGHSH and CDR2 is LQKENI. This CDR3 is built from 14 residues. This chain joins TRBV18 and TRBJ2-5; no firm D call. The receptor was isolated from a human donor in good health. The specimen sequenced was PBMCs. CDR3 residues: CASSPPHGQETQYF. In DNA form, the CDR3 reads TGTGCCAGCTCACCACCACACGGGCAAGAGACCCAGTACTTC.